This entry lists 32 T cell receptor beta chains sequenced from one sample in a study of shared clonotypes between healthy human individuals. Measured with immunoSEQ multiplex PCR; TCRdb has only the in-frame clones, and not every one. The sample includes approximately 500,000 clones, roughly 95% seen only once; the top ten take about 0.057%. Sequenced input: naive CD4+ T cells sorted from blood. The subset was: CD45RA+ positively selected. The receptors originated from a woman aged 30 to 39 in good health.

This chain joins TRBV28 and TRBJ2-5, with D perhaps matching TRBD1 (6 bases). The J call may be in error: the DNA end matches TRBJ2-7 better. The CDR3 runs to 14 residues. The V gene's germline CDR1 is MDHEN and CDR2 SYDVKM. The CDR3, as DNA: TGTGCCAGCACTTCAACAGGGACGGACTACGAGCAGTACTTC. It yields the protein CASTSTGTDYEQYF.

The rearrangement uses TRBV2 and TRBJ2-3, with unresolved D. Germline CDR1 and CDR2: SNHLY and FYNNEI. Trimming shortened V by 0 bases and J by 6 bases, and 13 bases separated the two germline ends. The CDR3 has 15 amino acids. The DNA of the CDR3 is TGTGCCAGCAGTGAAGCGAGTTTTCTCGGGGATACGCAGTATTTT. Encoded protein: CASSEASFLGDTQYF.

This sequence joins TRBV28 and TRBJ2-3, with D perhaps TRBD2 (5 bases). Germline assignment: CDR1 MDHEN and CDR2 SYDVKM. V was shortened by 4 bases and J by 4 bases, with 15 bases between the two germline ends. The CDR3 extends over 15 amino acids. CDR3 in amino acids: CASSSPHEGADTQYF. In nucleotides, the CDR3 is TGTGCCAGCAGTTCCCCCCACGAGGGCGCAGATACGCAGTATTTT.

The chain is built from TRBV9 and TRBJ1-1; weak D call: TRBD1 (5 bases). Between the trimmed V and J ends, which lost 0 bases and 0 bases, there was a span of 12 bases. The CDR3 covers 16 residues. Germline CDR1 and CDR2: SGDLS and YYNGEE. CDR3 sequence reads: CASSVVGARVNTEAFF. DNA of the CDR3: TGTGCCAGCAGCGTAGTTGGGGCGCGAGTGAACACTGAAGCTTTCTTT.

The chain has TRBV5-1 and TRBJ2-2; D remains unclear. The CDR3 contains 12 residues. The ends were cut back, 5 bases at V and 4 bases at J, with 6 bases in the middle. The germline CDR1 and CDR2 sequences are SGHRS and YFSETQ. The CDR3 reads CASSDFTGELFF. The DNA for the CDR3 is TGCGCCAGCAGTGACTTCACCGGGGAGCTGTTTTTT.

This CDR3 is CASRAVRTQYF. In DNA form, the CDR3 reads TGTGCCAGCAGGGCCGTAAGGACCCAGTACTTC. J is TRBJ2-5 and V is TRBV28; D ambiguous. Trimming took off 6 bases at V and 7 bases at J, with 9 bases between the two ends. Germline V lookup: CDR1 MDHEN, CDR2 SYDVKM. The CDR3 length is 11 residues.

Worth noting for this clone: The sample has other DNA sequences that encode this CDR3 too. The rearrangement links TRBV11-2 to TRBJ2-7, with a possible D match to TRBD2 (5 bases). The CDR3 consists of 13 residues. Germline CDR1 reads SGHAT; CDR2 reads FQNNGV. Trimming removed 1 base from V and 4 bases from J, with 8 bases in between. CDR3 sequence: CASSLGTPYEQYF. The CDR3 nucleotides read TGTGCCAGCAGCTTAGGGACTCCTTACGAGCAGTACTTC.

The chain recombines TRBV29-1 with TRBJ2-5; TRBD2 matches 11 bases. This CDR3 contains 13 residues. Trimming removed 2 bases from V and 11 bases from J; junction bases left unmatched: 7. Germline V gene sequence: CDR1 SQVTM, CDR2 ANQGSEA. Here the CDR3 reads CSVEYLAGGSQYF. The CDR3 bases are TGCAGCGTTGAATACCTAGCGGGAGGTTCGCAGTACTTC.

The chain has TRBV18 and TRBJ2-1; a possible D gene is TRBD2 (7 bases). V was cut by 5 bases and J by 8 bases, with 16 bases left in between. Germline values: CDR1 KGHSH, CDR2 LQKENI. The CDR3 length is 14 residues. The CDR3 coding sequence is TGTGCCAGCTCAGGGGGCCGGGAGGTCGATGAGCAGTTCTTC. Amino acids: CASSGGREVDEQFF. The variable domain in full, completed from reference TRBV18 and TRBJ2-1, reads NAGVMQNPRHLVRRRGQEARLRCSPMKGHSHVYWYRQLPEEGLKFMVYLQKENIIDESGMPKERFSAEFPKEGPSILRIQQVVRGDSAAYFCASSGGREVDEQFFGPGTRLTVL.

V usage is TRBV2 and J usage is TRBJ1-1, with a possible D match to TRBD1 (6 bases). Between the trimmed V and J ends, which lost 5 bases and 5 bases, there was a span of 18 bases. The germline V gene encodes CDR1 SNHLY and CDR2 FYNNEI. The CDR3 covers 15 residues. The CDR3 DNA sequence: TGTGCCAGCAGTCCGCTACAGGGAAGGGGTACTGAAGCTTTCTTT. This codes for CASSPLQGRGTEAFF.

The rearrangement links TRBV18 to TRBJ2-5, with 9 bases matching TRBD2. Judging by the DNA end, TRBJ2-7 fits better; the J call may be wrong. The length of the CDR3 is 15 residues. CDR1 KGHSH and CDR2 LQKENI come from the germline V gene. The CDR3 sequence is CASSPRASGTSEQYF. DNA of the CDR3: TGTGCCAGCTCACCACGGGCTAGCGGGACATCCGAGCAGTACTTC.

Here the CDR3 reads CASTDLPEPYGYTF. The CDR3 region has the DNA TGTGCCAGCACCGACCTCCCGGAGCCCTATGGCTACACCTTC. This chain uses TRBV6-6 with TRBJ1-2; D is undetermined. This CDR3 comprises 14 residues. Germline CDR1 reads MNHNY; CDR2 reads SVGAGI (reference sequence). V lost 7 bases and J 4 bases, leaving 16 bases between the germline ends.

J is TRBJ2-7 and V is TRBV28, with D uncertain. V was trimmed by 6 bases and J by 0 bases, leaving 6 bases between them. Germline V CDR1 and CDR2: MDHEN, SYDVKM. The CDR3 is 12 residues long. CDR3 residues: CASRPDSYEQYF. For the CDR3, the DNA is TGTGCCAGCAGACCCGACTCCTACGAGCAGTACTTC.

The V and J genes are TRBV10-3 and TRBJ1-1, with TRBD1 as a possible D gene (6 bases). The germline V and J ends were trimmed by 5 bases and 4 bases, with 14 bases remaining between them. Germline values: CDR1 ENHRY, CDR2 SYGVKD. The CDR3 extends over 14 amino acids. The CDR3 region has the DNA TGTGCCATCAGTTCACAGGGTGAGAGCACTGAAGCTTTCTTT. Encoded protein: CAISSQGESTEAFF.

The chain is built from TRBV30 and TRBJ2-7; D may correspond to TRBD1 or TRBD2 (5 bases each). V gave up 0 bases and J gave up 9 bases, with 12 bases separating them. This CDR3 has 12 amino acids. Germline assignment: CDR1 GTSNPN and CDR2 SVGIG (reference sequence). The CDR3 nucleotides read TGTGCCTGGAGTGTTAGGGGAGAGCGGCAGTACTTC. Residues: CAWSVRGERQYF.

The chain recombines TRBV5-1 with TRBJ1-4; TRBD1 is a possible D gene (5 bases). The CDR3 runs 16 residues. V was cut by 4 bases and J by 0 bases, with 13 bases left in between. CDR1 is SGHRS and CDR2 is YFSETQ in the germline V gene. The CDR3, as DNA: TGCGCCAGCAGCGACGGGACCGATACAACTAATGAAAAACTGTTTTTT. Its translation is CASSDGTDTTNEKLFF.

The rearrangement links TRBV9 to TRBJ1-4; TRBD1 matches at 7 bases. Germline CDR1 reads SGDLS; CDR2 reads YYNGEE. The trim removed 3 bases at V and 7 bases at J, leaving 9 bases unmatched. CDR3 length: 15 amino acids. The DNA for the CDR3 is TGTGCCAGCAGCGCAACCGGGACAGCTCCTGAAAAACTGTTTTTT. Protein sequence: CASSATGTAPEKLFF.

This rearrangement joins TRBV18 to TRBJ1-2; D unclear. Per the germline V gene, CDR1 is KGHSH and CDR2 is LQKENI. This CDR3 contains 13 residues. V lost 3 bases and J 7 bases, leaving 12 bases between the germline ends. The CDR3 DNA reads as TGTGCCAGCTCACCCAACGCCGGACCTGGCTACACCTTC. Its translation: CASSPNAGPGYTF. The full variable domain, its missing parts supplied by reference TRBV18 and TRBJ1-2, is NAGVMQNPRHLVRRRGQEARLRCSPMKGHSHVYWYRQLPEEGLKFMVYLQKENIIDESGMPKERFSAEFPKEGPSILRIQQVVRGDSAAYFCASSPNAGPGYTFGSGTRLTVV.

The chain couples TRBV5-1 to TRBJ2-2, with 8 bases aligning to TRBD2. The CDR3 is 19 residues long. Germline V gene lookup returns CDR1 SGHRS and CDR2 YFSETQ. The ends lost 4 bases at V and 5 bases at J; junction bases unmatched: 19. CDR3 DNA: TGCGCCAGCAGCCCGAAAGTAACCGGGACTAGGGTTATTACCGGGGAGCTGTTTTTT. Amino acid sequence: CASSPKVTGTRVITGELFF.

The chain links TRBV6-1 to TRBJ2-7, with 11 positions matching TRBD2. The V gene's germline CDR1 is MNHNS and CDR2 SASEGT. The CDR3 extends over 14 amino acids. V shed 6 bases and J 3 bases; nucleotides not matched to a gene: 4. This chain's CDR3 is CASRTGTSGYEQYF. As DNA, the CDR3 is TGTGCCAGCAGAACCGGGACTAGCGGCTACGAGCAGTACTTC.

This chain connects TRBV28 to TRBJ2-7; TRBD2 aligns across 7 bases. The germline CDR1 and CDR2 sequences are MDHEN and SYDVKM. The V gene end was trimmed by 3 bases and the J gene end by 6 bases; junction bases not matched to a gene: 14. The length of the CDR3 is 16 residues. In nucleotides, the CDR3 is TGTGCCAGCAGTTTGCTGGGGGGGATGGGAGCGGGCGAGCAGTACTTC. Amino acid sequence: CASSLLGGMGAGEQYF.

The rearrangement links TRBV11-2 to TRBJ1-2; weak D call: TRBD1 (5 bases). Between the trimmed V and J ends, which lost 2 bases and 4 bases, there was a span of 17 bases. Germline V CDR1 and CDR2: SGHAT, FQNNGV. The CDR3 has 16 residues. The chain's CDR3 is CASSLKWDQHRYGYTF. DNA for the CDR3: TGTGCCAGCAGCTTAAAATGGGACCAACACCGCTATGGCTACACCTTC.

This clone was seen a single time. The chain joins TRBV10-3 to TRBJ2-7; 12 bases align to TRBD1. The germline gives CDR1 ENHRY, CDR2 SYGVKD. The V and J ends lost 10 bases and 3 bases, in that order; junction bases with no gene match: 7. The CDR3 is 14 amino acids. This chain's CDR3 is CATLGTGGVYEQYF. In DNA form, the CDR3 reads TGTGCCACACTCGGGACAGGGGGCGTCTACGAGCAGTACTTC.

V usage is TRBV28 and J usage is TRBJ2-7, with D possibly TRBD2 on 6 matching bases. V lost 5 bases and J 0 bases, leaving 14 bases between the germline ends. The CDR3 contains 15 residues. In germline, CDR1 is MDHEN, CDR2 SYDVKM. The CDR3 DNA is TGTGCCAGCAGTCGGGGGAGCCTATCCTCCTACGAGCAGTACTTC. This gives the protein CASSRGSLSSYEQYF.

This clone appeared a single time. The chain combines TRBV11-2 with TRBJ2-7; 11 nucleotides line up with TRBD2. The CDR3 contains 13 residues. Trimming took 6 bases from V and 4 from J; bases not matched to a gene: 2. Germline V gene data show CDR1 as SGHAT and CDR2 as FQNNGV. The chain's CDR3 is CASRTSGNYEQYF. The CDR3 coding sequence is TGTGCCAGCAGGACTAGCGGGAATTACGAGCAGTACTTC.

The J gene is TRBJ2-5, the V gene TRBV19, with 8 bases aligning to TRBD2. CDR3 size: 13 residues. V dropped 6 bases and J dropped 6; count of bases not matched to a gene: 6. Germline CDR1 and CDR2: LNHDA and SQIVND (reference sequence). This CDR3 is CASREAGAQTQYF. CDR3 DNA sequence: TGTGCCAGTAGGGAAGCGGGAGCTCAGACCCAGTACTTC.

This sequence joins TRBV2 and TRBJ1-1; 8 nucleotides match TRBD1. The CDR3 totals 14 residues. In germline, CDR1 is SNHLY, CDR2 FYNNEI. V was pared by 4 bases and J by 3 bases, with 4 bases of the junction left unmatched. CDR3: CASSVTRGHTEAFF. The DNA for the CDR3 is TGTGCCAGCAGTGTGACCAGGGGGCACACTGAAGCTTTCTTT.

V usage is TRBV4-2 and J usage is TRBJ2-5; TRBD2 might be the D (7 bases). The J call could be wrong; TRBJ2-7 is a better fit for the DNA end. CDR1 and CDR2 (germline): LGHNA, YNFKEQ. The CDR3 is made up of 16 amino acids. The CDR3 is CASSPEGGGVTYEQYF. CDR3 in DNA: TGTGCCAGCAGCCCCGAGGGAGGGGGAGTAACCTACGAGCAGTACTTC.

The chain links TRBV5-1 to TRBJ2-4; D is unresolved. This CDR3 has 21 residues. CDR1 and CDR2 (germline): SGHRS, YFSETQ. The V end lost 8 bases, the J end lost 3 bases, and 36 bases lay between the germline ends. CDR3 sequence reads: CAREVAKKRVGTSSNKNIQYF. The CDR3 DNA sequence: TGCGCCAGAGAGGTCGCCAAAAAACGGGTAGGCACATCTAGTAACAAAAACATTCAGTACTTC. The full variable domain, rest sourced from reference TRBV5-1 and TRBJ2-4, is KAGVTQTPRYLIKTRGQQVTLSCSPISGHRSVSWYQQTPGQGLQFLFEYFSETQRNKGNFPGRFSGRQFSNSRSEMNVSTLELGDSALYLCAREVAKKRVGTSSNKNIQYFGAGTRLSVL.

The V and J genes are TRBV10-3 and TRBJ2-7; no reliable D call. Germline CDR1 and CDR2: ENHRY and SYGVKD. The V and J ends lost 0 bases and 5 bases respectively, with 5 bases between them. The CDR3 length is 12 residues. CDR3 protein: CAISESGNEQYF. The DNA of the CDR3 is TGTGCCATCAGTGAGTCAGGGAACGAGCAGTACTTC.

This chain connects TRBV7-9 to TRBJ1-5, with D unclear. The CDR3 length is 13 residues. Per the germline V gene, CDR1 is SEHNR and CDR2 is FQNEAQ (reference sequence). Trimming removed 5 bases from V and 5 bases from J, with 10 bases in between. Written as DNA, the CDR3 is TGTGCCAGCAGCGTTGGAGGGTATCAGCCCCAGCATTTT. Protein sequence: CASSVGGYQPQHF.

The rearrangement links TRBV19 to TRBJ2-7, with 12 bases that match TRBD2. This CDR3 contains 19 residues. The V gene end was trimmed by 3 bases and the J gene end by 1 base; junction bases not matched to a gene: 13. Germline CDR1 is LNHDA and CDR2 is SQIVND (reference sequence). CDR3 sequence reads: CASSIQGTSGLAKSYEQYF. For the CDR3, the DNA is TGTGCCAGTAGTATTCAGGGGACTAGCGGGTTAGCGAAGTCCTACGAGCAGTACTTC.